This T cell receptor (beta chain) was obtained from a study of CD8+CD57+ T cells in acquired aplastic anemia. Study at large: Sorted CD4+ and CD8+ cells gave a mean 3.2 ug DNA, range roughly 0.2 to 27.4 ug.

The authors sequenced patients whose flow cytometry had shown CD8+CD57+ cell expansion. Patients uniformly had severe acquired aplastic anemia. Patients had undergone no therapy by the time their blood was sampled. General study points: Twenty-nine CD8+ CDR3 sequences were shared between patients and controls.

CDR1 SGDLS and CDR2 YYNGEE come from the germline V gene. This CDR3 has 14 amino acids. This clonotype was seen only once. Its antigen remains unknown. The junction departs from germline at one end; a sequencing error may be responsible. Genomic DNA, serving as template, underwent TCR beta VDJ and CDR3 profiling. Via MiXCR, TCRdb re-called the reads, giving one row per CDR3 protein. Here the sample spans some 170,000 distinct CDR3 sequences, 50% to 65% being singletons. The chain links TRBV9 to TRBJ1-2; 10 positions agree with TRBD1. The receptor was isolated from a human donor with aplastic anemia. Sequenced: sorted CD4+, CD8+, or CD8+CD57+ T cells (not recorded which) from PBMCs. CDR3 loop: CASSRGTGDYGYAF. Here the CDR3 DNA reads TGTGCCAGCAGCCGCGGGACAGGGGACTATGGCTACGCCTTC.